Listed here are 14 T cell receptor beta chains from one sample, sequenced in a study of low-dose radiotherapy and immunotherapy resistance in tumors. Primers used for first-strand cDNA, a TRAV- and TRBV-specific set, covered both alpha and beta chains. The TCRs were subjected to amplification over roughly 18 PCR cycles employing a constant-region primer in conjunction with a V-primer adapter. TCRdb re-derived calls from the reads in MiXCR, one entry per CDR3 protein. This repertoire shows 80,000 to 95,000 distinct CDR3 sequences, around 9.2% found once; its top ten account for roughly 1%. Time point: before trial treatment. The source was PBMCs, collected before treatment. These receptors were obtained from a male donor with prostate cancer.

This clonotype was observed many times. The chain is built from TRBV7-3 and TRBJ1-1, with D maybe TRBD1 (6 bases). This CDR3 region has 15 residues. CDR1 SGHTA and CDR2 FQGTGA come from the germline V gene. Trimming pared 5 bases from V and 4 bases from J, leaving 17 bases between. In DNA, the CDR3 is TGTGCCAGCAGCCTAATGACAGGTGGAACCACTGAAGCTTTCTTT. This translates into CASSLMTGGTTEAFF.

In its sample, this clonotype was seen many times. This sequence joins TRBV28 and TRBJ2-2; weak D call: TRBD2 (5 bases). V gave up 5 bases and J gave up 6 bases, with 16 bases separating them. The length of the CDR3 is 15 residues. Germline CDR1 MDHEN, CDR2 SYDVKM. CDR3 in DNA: TGTGCCAGCAGTCTTGGGCGTCCTAGCTCCGGGGAGCTGTTTTTT. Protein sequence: CASSLGRPSSGELFF.

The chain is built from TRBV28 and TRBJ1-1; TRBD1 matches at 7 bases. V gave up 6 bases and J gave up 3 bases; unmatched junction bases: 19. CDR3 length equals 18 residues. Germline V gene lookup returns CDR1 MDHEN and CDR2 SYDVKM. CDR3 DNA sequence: TGTGCCAGCAGCCCGAAACCTCTGGGTTGGACAGGTGACACTGAAGCTTTCTTT. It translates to CASSPKPLGWTGDTEAFF.

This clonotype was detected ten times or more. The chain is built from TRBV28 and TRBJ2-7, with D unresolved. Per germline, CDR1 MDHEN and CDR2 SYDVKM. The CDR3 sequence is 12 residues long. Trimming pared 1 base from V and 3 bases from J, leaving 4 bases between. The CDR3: CASSLFGYEQYF. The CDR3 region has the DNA TGTGCCAGCAGTTTATTCGGCTACGAGCAGTACTTC.

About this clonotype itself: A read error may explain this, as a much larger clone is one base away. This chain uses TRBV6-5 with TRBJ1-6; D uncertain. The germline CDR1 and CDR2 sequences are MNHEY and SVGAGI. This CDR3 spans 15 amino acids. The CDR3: CASNYSPTLGSPLHF. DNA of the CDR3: TGTGCCAGCAATTACTCGCCGACCTTGGGTTCACCCCTCCACTTT.

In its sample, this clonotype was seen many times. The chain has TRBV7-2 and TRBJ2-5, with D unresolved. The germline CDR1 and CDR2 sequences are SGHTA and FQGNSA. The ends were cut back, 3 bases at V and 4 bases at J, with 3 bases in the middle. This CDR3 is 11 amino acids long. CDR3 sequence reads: CASSFGETQYF. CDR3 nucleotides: TGTGCCAGCAGCTTTGGAGAGACCCAGTACTTC.

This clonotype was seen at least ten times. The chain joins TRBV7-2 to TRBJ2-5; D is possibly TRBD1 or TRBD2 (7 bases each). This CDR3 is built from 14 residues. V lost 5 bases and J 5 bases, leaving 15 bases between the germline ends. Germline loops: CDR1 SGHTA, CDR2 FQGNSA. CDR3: CASSPGGAGETQYF. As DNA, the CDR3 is TGTGCCAGCAGCCCAGGGGGGGCAGGGGAGACCCAGTACTTC.

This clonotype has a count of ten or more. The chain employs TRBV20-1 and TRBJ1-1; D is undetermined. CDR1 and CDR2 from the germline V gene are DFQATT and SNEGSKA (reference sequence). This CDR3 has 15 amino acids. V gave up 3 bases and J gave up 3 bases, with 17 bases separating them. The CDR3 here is CSASATIRGDTEAFF. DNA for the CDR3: TGCAGTGCTAGTGCGACGATTAGAGGTGACACTGAAGCTTTCTTT.

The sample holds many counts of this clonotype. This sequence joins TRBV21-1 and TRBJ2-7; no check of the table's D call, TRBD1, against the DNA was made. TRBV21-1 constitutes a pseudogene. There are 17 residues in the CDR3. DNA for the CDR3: TGTGCCAGCACCCCCGGGACAGGAACGCCGAGCTCCTACGAGCAGTACTTC. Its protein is CASTPGTGTPSSYEQYF.

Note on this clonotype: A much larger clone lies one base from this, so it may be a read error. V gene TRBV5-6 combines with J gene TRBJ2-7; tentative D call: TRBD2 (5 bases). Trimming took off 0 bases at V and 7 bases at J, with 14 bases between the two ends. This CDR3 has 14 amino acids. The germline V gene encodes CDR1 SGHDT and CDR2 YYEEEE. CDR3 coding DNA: TGTGCCAGCAGCTTGGGTCTAGCCCACAATGAGCAGTACTTC. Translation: CASSLGLAHNEQYF.

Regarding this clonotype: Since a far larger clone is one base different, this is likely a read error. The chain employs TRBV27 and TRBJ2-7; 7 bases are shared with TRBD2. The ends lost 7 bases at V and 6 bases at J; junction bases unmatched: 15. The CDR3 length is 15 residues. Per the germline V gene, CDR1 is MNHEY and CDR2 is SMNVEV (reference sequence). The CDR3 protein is CASTARGLAELEQYF. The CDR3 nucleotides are TGTGCCAGCACCGCGCGAGGGCTAGCGGAACTCGAGCAGTACTTC.

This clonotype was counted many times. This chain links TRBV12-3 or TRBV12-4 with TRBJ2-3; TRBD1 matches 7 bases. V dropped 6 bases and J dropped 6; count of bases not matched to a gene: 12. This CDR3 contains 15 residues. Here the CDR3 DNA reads TGTGCCAGCAGCCCCGAGGGGGCCGGGTGGGATACGCAGTATTTT. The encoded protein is CASSPEGAGWDTQYF.

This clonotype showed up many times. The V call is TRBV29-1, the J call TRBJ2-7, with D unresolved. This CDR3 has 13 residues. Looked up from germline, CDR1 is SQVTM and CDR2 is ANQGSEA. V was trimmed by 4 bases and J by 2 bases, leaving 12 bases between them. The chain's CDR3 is CSVVVRQPYEQYF. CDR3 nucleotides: TGCAGCGTTGTGGTCCGGCAGCCCTACGAGCAGTACTTC.

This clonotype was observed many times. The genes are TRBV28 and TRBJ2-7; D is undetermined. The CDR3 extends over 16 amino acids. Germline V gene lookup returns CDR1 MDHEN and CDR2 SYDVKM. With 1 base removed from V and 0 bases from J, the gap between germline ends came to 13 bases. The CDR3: CASSLFSQITSYEQYF. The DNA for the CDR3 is TGTGCCAGCAGTTTATTTAGCCAGATAACCTCCTACGAGCAGTACTTC.